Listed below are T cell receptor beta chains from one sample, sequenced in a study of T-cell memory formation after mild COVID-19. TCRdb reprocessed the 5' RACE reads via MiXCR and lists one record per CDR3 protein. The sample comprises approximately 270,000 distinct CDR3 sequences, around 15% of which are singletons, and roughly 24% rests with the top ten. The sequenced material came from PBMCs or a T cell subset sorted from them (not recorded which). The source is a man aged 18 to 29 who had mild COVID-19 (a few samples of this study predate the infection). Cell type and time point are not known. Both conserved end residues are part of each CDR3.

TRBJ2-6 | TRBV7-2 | CASSLGGASSGANVLTF
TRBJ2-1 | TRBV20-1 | CSPRGNEQFF
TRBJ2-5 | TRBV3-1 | CASSQDRGTNQETQYF
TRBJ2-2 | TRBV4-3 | CASSQDRASGDVTGELFF
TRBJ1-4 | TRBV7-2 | CASSLGGMRGEKLFF
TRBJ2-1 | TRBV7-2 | CASSRSGTPDEQFF
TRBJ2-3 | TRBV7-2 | CASSSGLAGGLSWDAQYF
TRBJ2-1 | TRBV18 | CASSPAPGTGHNEQFF
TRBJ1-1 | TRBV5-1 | CASSLGNRGEAFF
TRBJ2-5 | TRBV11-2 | CASSLAWEQETQYF
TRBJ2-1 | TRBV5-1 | CASSAFRDRGLVNEQFF
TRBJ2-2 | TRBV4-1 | CASSQAGGAPGELFF
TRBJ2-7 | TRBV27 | CASSFSGKPYEQYF
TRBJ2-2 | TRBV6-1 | CASTRQGVNTGELFF
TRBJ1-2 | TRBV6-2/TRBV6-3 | CASSTGGVYGYTF
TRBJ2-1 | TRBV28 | CASSLTGAGLFF
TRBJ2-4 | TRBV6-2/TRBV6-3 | CASSRLGTGVAKNIQYF
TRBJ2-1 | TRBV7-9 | CASSWRLDQFF
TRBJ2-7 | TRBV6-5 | CASSVNSGGPFEQYF
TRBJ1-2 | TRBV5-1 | CASSLTVAGEPGYTF
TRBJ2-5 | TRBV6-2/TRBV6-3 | CASSYARTSGETQYF
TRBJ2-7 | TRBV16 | CASSQFDRAYEQYF
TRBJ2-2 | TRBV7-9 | CASSSAAQLAGGTGELFF
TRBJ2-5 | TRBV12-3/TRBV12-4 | CASSHSWKTSRETQYF
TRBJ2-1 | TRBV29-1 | CSVVEGAANNEQFF
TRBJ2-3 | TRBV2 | CASSGESVGISTDTQYF
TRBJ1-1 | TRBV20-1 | CSAAQGGNTEAFF
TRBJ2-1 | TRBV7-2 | CASSLLRANNEQFF
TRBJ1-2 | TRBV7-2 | CASSPPWGSTNYGYTF
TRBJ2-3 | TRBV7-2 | CASSRSYLSTDTQYF
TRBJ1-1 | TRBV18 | CASSPPSTGNTEAFF
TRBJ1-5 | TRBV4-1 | CDSSQTGTGYQPQHF
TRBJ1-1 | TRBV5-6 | CASSDRDRGWTEAFF
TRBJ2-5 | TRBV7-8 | CASSSQRMYPTQETQYF
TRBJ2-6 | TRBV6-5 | CASSRRPGSSGANVLTF
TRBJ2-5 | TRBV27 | CASSLSHRKGTGGTETQYF
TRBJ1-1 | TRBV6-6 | CASSYGTSNTEAFF
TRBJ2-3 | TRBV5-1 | CASSLDPVRGTQYF
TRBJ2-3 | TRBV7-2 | CASRLSRGTDTQYF
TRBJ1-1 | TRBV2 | CASSDIGTVYTEAFF
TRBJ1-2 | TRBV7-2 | CASTFTGDYGYTF
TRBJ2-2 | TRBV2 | CASKEGLANTGELFF